Presented here are 27 T cell receptor beta chains from one specimen sequenced in a study of metastatic and nonmetastatic thyroid tumors. TCRdb re-analyzed the PCR reads through MiXCR. This table holds 50,000 to 70,000 clones, 4% to 4.5% found once. Not a single patient had been given any form of treatment at any point before undergoing thyroid surgery. The specimen was blood. The receptor set was obtained from a female donor with papillary thyroid cancer or a benign thyroid nodule (not recorded which). Some clones in this sample may be carry-over from other donors' samples.

This clone has more than one count but fewer than ten. For the CDR3, the DNA is TGTGCCAGCAGTGGCAAGGGGGTGAGGAATCAGCCCCAGCATTTT. Its protein is CASSGKGVRNQPQHF. The chain has TRBV6-2 or TRBV6-3 and TRBJ1-5; D may be TRBD1 (6 bases). This CDR3 contains 15 residues. With 5 bases removed from V and 4 bases from J, the gap between germline ends came to 15 bases. The germline V gene has CDR1 MNHEY and CDR2 SVGEGT.

This clone was seen at least ten times. This chain joins TRBV19 and TRBJ1-5; D unresolved. The CDR3 is 14 amino acids. Trimming removed 10 bases at V and 0 bases at J, with 13 bases between. Per the germline V gene, CDR1 is LNHDA and CDR2 is SQIVND (reference sequence). The CDR3, as DNA: TGTGCCACCTTCCAGCGATATAGCAATCAGCCCCAGCATTTT. Translating it yields CATFQRYSNQPQHF.

The chain links TRBV14 to TRBJ1-1, with 9 bases matching TRBD1. Germline CDR1 SGHDN, CDR2 FVKESK. This CDR3 region has 17 residues. With 4 bases clipped from V and 3 bases from J, the junction kept 12 bases outside the gene matches. The CDR3 region is CASSRGWGDRGDTEAFF. As DNA, the CDR3 is TGTGCCAGCAGCCGCGGCTGGGGAGACAGGGGGGACACTGAAGCTTTCTTT.

The chain combines TRBV3-1 with TRBJ2-1; 12 nucleotides match TRBD2. V trimming: 0 bases; J trimming: 13 bases; junction bases outside the gene matches: 16. The CDR3 spans 18 residues. The V gene's germline CDR1 is LGHDT and CDR2 YNNKEL (reference sequence). CDR3 sequence (DNA): TGTGCCAGCAGCCAAGATCTATTGTCTAGCGGGAGGGGCGGGACCCAGTTCTTC. It is translated as CASSQDLLSSGRGGTQFF.

This clone was picked up many times. This rearrangement joins TRBV6-1 to TRBJ2-2, with TRBD2 matching 7 bases. With 6 bases clipped from V and 5 bases from J, the junction kept 12 bases outside the gene matches. CDR3 length: 16 amino acids. The germline CDR1 and CDR2 sequences are MNHNS and SASEGT. The CDR3 loop is CASRVAGWGGTGELFF. The CDR3 DNA reads TGTGCCAGCAGGGTCGCAGGGTGGGGAGGGACCGGGGAGCTGTTTTTT.

This clone was seen at least ten times. The chain combines TRBV28 with TRBJ2-3, with 9 bases identical to TRBD1. From germline, CDR1 is MDHEN and CDR2 SYDVKM. After removal of 4 bases from V and 4 bases from J, the junction contained 18 bases not matched to a gene. The CDR3 loop spans 19 amino acids. The CDR3 DNA reads as TGTGCCAGCAGTTGGAGGGCCAGAAACAGGGGGCGTGTGGCAGATACGCAGTATTTT. Translation: CASSWRARNRGRVADTQYF. Full variable domain (missing parts from reference TRBV28 and TRBJ2-3): DVKVTQSSRYLVKRTGEKVFLECVQDMDHENMFWYRQDPGLGLRLIYFSYDVKMKEKGDIPEGYSVSREKKERFSLILESASTNQTSMYLCASSWRARNRGRVADTQYFGPGTRLTVL.

A remark on this clone: A read error may produce the germline difference seen at one junction end. The gene calls are TRBV19 and TRBJ2-1; D might be TRBD1 or TRBD2, each matching 6 bases. The CDR3 is 17 amino acids. Germline V lookup: CDR1 LNHDA, CDR2 SQIVND (reference sequence). CDR3 amino acids: CANSRGVWCGRYNEQFF. DNA for the CDR3: TGTGCCAATAGTAGGGGGGTTTGGTGCGGCCGCTACAATGAGCAGTTCTTC.

This clone was observed at least ten times. The chain couples TRBV28 to TRBJ1-3; 7 bases agree with TRBD1. Trimming cost V 6 bases and J 5 bases; bases outside gene matches: 10. CDR3 length equals 15 residues. From germline, CDR1 is MDHEN and CDR2 SYDVKM. The CDR3 DNA is TGTGCCAGCAGAACACCTCAGGGGGGGAGAAACACCATATATTTT. The encoded protein is CASRTPQGGRNTIYF.

This clone was seen more than once but under ten times. V and J are TRBV11-2 and TRBJ2-3, with D possibly TRBD2 on 6 matching bases. The CDR3 is 14 residues long. The V end lost 6 bases, the J end lost 1 base, and 11 bases lay between the germline ends. Germline V gives CDR1 SGHAT, CDR2 FQNNGV. The CDR3 region is CASRRGMGTDTQYF. DNA of the CDR3: TGTGCCAGCAGACGGGGGATGGGCACAGATACGCAGTATTTT.

This clone was detected ten times or more. The V call is TRBV12-3 or TRBV12-4, the J call TRBJ2-7, with 7 nucleotides matching TRBD2. The CDR3 contains 14 residues. V shed 0 bases, J shed 3 bases, and the junction held 2 bases outside the gene matches. The CDR3 nucleotides are TGTGCCAGCAGTTTAGCGGGGGACTACTACGAGCAGTACTTC. Translating it yields CASSLAGDYYEQYF.

This clone was counted at least ten times. A single base separates this from a much larger clone, so it may be a read error. Other DNA sequences in the same sample also yield this CDR3. V usage is TRBV7-8 and J usage is TRBJ2-1; TRBD2 might be the D (6 bases). Per the germline V gene, CDR1 is SGHVS and CDR2 is FQNEAQ. The CDR3 contains 16 residues. Trimming removed 2 bases from V and 9 bases from J, with 20 bases in between. The CDR3 protein is CASSLRPLALSTEQFF. As DNA, the CDR3 is TGTGCCAGCAGCTTACGCCCCCTAGCGTTGAGCACTGAGCAGTTCTTC.

This clone was seen repeatedly, ten times or more. The chain has TRBV18 and TRBJ2-5; D not certain. Germline V lookup: CDR1 KGHSH, CDR2 LQKENI. The CDR3 contains 13 residues. Trimming stripped 3 bases from V and 7 bases from J, with 12 bases between. This CDR3 is CASSPSVGWTQYF. For the CDR3, the DNA is TGTGCCAGCTCACCCTCCGTCGGTTGGACCCAGTACTTC.

This clone was detected ten times or more. This chain uses TRBV28 with TRBJ2-7, with 7 nucleotides matching TRBD1. The CDR3 runs to 14 residues. From germline, CDR1 is MDHEN and CDR2 SYDVKM. Trimming cost V 6 bases and J 2 bases; bases outside gene matches: 7. In DNA, the CDR3 is TGTGCCAGCAGACGTGCCGGGACAGCCTACGAGCAGTACTTC. This codes for CASRRAGTAYEQYF. The whole variable domain, filled in from reference TRBV28 and TRBJ2-7, reads DVKVTQSSRYLVKRTGEKVFLECVQDMDHENMFWYRQDPGLGLRLIYFSYDVKMKEKGDIPEGYSVSREKKERFSLILESASTNQTSMYLCASRRAGTAYEQYFGPGTRLTVT.

The sample holds a few counts of this clone. The rearrangement joins TRBV28 to TRBJ2-2; TRBD2 matches 10 bases. Losses at the gene ends were 3 bases for V and 2 bases for J; bases not matched to a gene: 9. CDR3 size: 18 residues. Per germline, CDR1 MDHEN and CDR2 SYDVKM. In DNA, the CDR3 is TGTGCCAGCAGTTTTAGGCGGGGACTAGCGAGAAACACCGGGGAGCTGTTTTTT. It encodes CASSFRRGLARNTGELFF.

This clone appeared many times. V gene TRBV5-1 combines with J gene TRBJ2-7; D assignment may be TRBD1 or TRBD2 (5 bases each). Germline CDR1 and CDR2: SGHRS and YFSETQ. V was pared by 4 bases and J by 6 bases, with 8 bases between. This CDR3 is 11 amino acids long. DNA of the CDR3: TGCGCCAGCAGCCAGGGACCCGAGCAGTACTTC. Protein sequence: CASSQGPEQYF.

This clone was seen at least ten times. This rearrangement joins TRBV6-2 or TRBV6-3 to TRBJ2-2, with TRBD2 as a possible D gene (5 bases). Germline V gene lookup returns CDR1 MNHEY and CDR2 SVGEGT. This CDR3 spans 13 amino acids. Between the trimmed V and J ends, which lost 4 bases and 5 bases, there was a span of 8 bases. The CDR3 loop is CASSSPGTGELFF. The CDR3 DNA reads TGTGCCAGCAGTTCACCGGGGACCGGGGAGCTGTTTTTT.

This clone came up many times. This chain links TRBV18 with TRBJ1-6; the D is unclear. CDR1 is KGHSH and CDR2 is LQKENI in the germline V gene. V was trimmed by 3 bases and J by 7 bases, leaving 13 bases between them. The length of the CDR3 is 15 residues. CDR3: CASSPWPSRNSPLHF. Here the CDR3 DNA reads TGTGCCAGCTCACCTTGGCCTTCTCGAAATTCACCCCTCCACTTT.

This chain joins TRBV27 and TRBJ2-1, with TRBD2 matching 10 bases. The V gene end was trimmed by 5 bases and the J gene end by 6 bases; junction bases not matched to a gene: 7. CDR1 is MNHEY and CDR2 is SMNVEV in the germline V gene (reference sequence). The CDR3 covers 15 residues. Here the CDR3 reads CASSPLAGVINEQFF. The CDR3 coding sequence is TGTGCCAGCAGTCCCCTAGCGGGAGTAATCAATGAGCAGTTCTTC.

This clone was recorded at least ten times. Other DNA sequences in the sample encode the same CDR3. This chain connects TRBV20-1 to TRBJ2-5, with TRBD2 matching 11 bases. The CDR3 spans 15 residues. With 3 bases clipped from V and 1 base from J, the junction kept 4 bases outside the gene matches. Germline loops: CDR1 DFQATT, CDR2 SNEGSKA (reference sequence). The CDR3 here is CSASQLAGAQETQYF. The CDR3 DNA follows: TGCAGTGCTAGCCAACTAGCGGGAGCCCAAGAGACCCAGTACTTC.

This clone was seen repeatedly, ten times or more. The sample has other DNA sequences that encode this CDR3 too. The chain combines TRBV5-1 with TRBJ2-1; tentative D call: TRBD1 (5 bases). Germline-derived CDR1 and CDR2 are SGHRS and YFSETQ. Trimming left V 4 bases short and J 1 base short, with 12 bases between. CDR3 size: 15 residues. The CDR3 loop reads CASSRNRNSYNEQFF. The CDR3 DNA sequence: TGCGCCAGCAGCCGAAACAGGAATTCCTACAATGAGCAGTTCTTC.

This clone was observed a few times. A single base separates this from a much larger clone, so it may be a read error. V usage is TRBV20-1 and J usage is TRBJ2-7; D is unresolved. Germline loops: CDR1 DFQATT, CDR2 SNEGSKA (reference sequence). Trimming left V 5 bases short and J 3 bases short, with 14 bases between. The CDR3 covers 13 residues. The CDR3 region is CSAQPWADYEQYF. The CDR3 DNA sequence: TGCAGTGCTCAACCCTGGGCAGACTACGAGCAGTACTTC.

This clone turned up a few times. The CDR3 sequence is CASSDRGGTDTQYF. The DNA for the CDR3 is TGTGCCAGCTCCGACCGGGGGGGCACAGATACGCAGTATTTT. The chain couples TRBV28 to TRBJ2-3, with TRBD2 matching over 7 bases. J was trimmed by 1 base and V by 8 bases; bases with no gene match: 6. Germline V lookup: CDR1 MDHEN, CDR2 SYDVKM. The CDR3 loop spans 14 amino acids.

This clone showed up many times. V is TRBV2 and J is TRBJ1-1; D is uncertain. The CDR3 is 11 amino acids. The germline V and J ends were trimmed by 6 bases and 7 bases, with 9 bases remaining between them. Germline V lookup: CDR1 SNHLY, CDR2 FYNNEI. CDR3 residues: CASRKYSEAFF. Here the CDR3 DNA reads TGTGCCAGCAGGAAGTACAGTGAAGCTTTCTTT.

This clone has ten or more counts. This rearrangement joins TRBV6-2 or TRBV6-3 to TRBJ1-5, with a weak D call TRBD1 (5 bases). The CDR3 loop spans 14 amino acids. Germline V gives CDR1 MNHEY, CDR2 SVGEGT. The ends were cut back, 6 bases at V and 6 bases at J, with 15 bases in the middle. The CDR3 sequence is CASRPGLGSQPQHF. The CDR3 DNA reads TGTGCCAGCAGGCCGGGACTAGGGAGTCAGCCCCAGCATTTT.

In its sample, this clone was seen many times. The V call is TRBV12-3 or TRBV12-4, the J call TRBJ2-6, with D uncertain. This CDR3 is built from 16 residues. Between the trimmed V and J ends, which lost 2 bases and 2 bases, there was a span of 10 bases. The CDR3 loop reads CASSLSWFPGANVLTF. The CDR3 coding sequence is TGTGCCAGCAGTTTATCGTGGTTCCCTGGGGCCAACGTCCTGACTTTC.

This clone was counted between two and nine times. The DNA is left out, because the CDR3 cannot be placed on it with certainty; the CDR3 is given as TCRdb lists it. The genes are TRBV28 and TRBJ1-2. The germline V gene has CDR1 MDHEN and CDR2 SYDVKM. The CDR3 has 14 residues if both end residues are counted. CDR3 residues: CATLARQDRYGCTF.

At least ten counts were recorded for this clone. V and J are TRBV18 and TRBJ1-6, with a weak D call TRBD1 (5 bases). This CDR3 contains 14 residues. Looked up from germline, CDR1 is KGHSH and CDR2 is LQKENI. Deletions cut 2 bases from V and 13 bases from J, with 15 bases between. CDR3 DNA sequence: TGTGCCAGCTCACCAGACAGAAGGGGCATTCCCCTCCACTTT. It encodes CASSPDRRGIPLHF. Complete variable domain (other parts from reference TRBV18 and TRBJ1-6): NAGVMQNPRHLVRRRGQEARLRCSPMKGHSHVYWYRQLPEEGLKFMVYLQKENIIDESGMPKERFSAEFPKEGPSILRIQQVVRGDSAAYFCASSPDRRGIPLHFGNGTRLTVT.